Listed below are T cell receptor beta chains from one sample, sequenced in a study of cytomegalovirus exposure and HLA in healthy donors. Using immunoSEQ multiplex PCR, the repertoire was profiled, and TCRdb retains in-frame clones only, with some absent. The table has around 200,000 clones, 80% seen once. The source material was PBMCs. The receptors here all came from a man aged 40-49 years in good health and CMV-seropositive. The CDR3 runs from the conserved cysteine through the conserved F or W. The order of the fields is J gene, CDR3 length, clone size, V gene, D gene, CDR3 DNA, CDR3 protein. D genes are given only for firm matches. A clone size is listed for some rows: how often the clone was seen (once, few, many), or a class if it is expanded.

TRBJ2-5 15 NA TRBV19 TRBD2 TGTGCCAGTAGTTCGGGACTAGCGGGTCAAGAGACCCAGTACTTC CASSSGLAGQETQYF
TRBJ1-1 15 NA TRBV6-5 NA TGTGCCAGCAGTTCCACGGGGGACGAGGCCGTAGAAGCTTTCTTT CASSSTGDEAVEAFF
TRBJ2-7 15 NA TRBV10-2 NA TGCGCCAGCAGTGATAGGAGAGACAAGGGGCCCGAGCAGTACTTC CASSDRRDKGPEQYF
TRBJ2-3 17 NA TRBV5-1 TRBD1 TGCGCCAGCAGCTTTGGGACAGGGGGGACTTTCACAGATACGCAGTATTTT CASSFGTGGTFTDTQYF
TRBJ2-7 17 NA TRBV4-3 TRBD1 TGCGCCAGCAGCCAAGGGGAAACAGGGGATAATTCTTACGAGCAGTACTTC CASSQGETGDNSYEQYF
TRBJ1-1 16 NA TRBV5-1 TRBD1 TGCGCCAGCAGCAACCGGGACAGGGGACCCACCACTGAAGCTTTCTTT CASSNRDRGPTTEAFF
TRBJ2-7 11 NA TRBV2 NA TGTGCCAGCAGTCCCGGCTACGAGCAGTACTTC CASSPGYEQYF
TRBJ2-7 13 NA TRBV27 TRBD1 TGTGCCAGCGGTCGGACAGGGTCCTACGAGCAGTACTTC CASGRTGSYEQYF
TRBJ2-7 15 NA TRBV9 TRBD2 TGTGCCAGCAGCGTTGGACTAGCGGGATCCTACGAGCAGTACTTC CASSVGLAGSYEQYF
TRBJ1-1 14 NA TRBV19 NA TGTGCCAGTAGTATGGCAGGGTCGAACACTGAAGCTTTCTTT CASSMAGSNTEAFF
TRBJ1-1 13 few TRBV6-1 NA TGTGCCAGCAGTGAAGGCAGGAACACTGAAGCTTTCTTT CASSEGRNTEAFF
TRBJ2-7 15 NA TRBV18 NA TGTGCCAGCTCACCTCAACCGGGTGGCTCCTACGAGCAGTACTTC CASSPQPGGSYEQYF
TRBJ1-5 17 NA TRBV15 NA TGTGCCACCAGCGAGGCGGGGGGGGTGAGGGGCAATCAGCCCCAGCATTTT CATSEAGGVRGNQPQHF
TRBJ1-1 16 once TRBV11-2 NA TGTGCCAGCAGCCTTTCCCGACAGTCGTTGAACACTGAAGCTTTCTTT CASSLSRQSLNTEAFF
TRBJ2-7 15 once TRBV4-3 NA TGCGCCAGCAGCCAAGAATTTGCAGGGACCTACGAGCAGTACTTC CASSQEFAGTYEQYF
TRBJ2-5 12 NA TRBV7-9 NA TGTGCCAGCAGCCAGCAAGGAGATGCCCAGTACTTC CASSQQGDAQYF
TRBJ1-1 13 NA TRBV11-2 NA TGTGCCAGCAGCTCCCGGGTGGTTACTGAAGCTTTCTTT CASSSRVVTEAFF
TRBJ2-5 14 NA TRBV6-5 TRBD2 TGTGCCAGCAGTTTAGGCGGGGGGCAAGAGACCCAGTACTTC CASSLGGGQETQYF
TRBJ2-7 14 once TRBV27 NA TGTGCCAGCCTTACAGGGCCAATATTGAGCGAGCAGTACTTC CASLTGPILSEQYF
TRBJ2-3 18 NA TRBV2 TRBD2 TGTGCCAGCAGTAAAAGCACTAGCGGGGAGCCTAGCACAGATACGCAGTATTTT CASSKSTSGEPSTDTQYF
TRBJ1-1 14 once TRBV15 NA TGTGCCACCAGTCATCAACGCCCCGAGGGCCAAGCTTTCTTT CATSHQRPEGQAFF
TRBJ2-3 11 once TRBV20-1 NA TGCAGTGCTTATACTAGAGATACGCAGTATTTT CSAYTRDTQYF
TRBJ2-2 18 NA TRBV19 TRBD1 TGTGCCAGTAGTGAAGGGACAGGGGGGTTTTACTACGCCGGGGAGCTGTTTTTT CASSEGTGGFYYAGELFF